This T cell receptor beta chain was profiled in a study of blood T cell repertoires in COVID-19. The overall study: PBMCs, B-cell-depleted T cells, or T cells were the source of the cDNA or gDNA that made up the material.

Germline V gene sequence: CDR1 MNHEY, CDR2 SMNVEV (reference sequence). The V segment lost 6 bases and the J segment 7 bases; nucleotides outside the gene matches: 6. This CDR3 comprises 13 residues. Data came from immunoSEQ multiplex PCR; TCRdb stores just in-frame clones and leaves some out. The sample includes 310,000 or so clones, around 85% of them seen just once. What was sequenced was peripheral blood. The chain has TRBV27 and TRBJ2-5; 9 bases match TRBD1. This sequence originates from a woman under 40 who had recovered from COVID-19. The CDR3 here is CASRPGQGATQYF. In DNA form, the CDR3 reads TGTGCCAGCAGACCGGGACAGGGTGCGACCCAGTACTTC.